Listed below are T cell receptor beta chains from one sample, sequenced in a study of cytomegalovirus exposure and HLA in healthy donors. Generated by immunoSEQ multiplex PCR, the TCRdb table keeps only in-frame clones and is missing some. The sample holds about 150,000 clones, around 83% seen once. Sequencing input: PBMCs. The receptor source for this set is a woman aged 18-30 years in good health and CMV-seronegative. Each CDR3 is given with its conserved first and last residue. D genes are given only for firm matches. Size tells how often a clone was seen (once, few, many) or the class of an expanded clone, and some rows leave it out.

V gene	D gene	J gene	clone size	CDR3 protein
TRBV27	TRBD1	TRBJ1-1	NA	CASSFPGGTEAFF
TRBV6-6	NA	TRBJ2-7	few	CASTQTGSGRSYEQYF
TRBV27	NA	TRBJ1-4	NA	CASTGNGLAEKLFF
TRBV2	TRBD1	TRBJ1-5	few	CASSNGQGRNQPQHF
TRBV19	NA	TRBJ2-4	NA	CATRLDFGENIQYF
TRBV28	NA	TRBJ1-3	NA	CASLGGGNTIYF
TRBV10-3	NA	TRBJ1-3	few	CAISEGGPGNTIYF
TRBV5-1	TRBD2	TRBJ2-7	NA	CASSLVGRGNSEQYF
TRBV7-2	NA	TRBJ2-1	NA	CASSLGANPYYNEQFF
TRBV28	NA	TRBJ1-2	NA	CASSWGLDYGYTF
TRBV5-5	TRBD1	TRBJ1-2	NA	CASSLPPGTGGGYTF
TRBV25-1	NA	TRBJ1-3	few	CASRAMGNTIYF